These T cell receptor beta chains were read from a single sample in a study of T-cell reconstitution after alpha-beta-depleted transplantation in children. TCRdb re-called the PCR reads with MiXCR, one entry per CDR3 protein. In the table there are roughly 200,000 distinct CDR3 sequences, about 8.7% of which are singletons. Material: PBMCs, mostly from graft donor cells, obtained 360 days after TCRalphabeta/CD19-depleted stem cell transplant. The receptors here all came from a male patient under 10 years old who had a stem cell transplant for acute myeloid leukemia, so the T cells may come from the graft donor. The CDR3 runs from the conserved cysteine through the conserved F or W. Fields, in order: CDR3 protein, CDR3 DNA, V gene, D gene, clone size, J gene. A D gene is named only where the DNA matches it firmly. The size entry is marked missing in some rows and otherwise reads once, few, many or a size class.

CASSPHGGRTDTQYF,TGTGCCAGCAGCCCCCATGGGGGGCGCACAGATACGCAGTATTTT,TRBV7-3,-,few,TRBJ2-3
CSVDYRGEDTQYF,TGCAGCGTTGACTACAGGGGCGAAGATACGCAGTATTTT,TRBV29-1,TRBD1,many,TRBJ2-3
CASSYSRDSGNTIYF,TGTGCCAGCAGTTACTCGAGGGACTCTGGAAACACCATATATTTT,TRBV6-5,-,few,TRBJ1-3
CASSGRGLSYEQYF,TGTGCCAGCAGCGGCAGGGGGCTTTCCTACGAGCAGTACTTC,TRBV3-1,TRBD1,-,TRBJ2-7
CASSYSSNEQFF,TGTGCCAGCAGTTACAGTTCCAATGAGCAGTTCTTC,TRBV6-5,-,few,TRBJ2-1
CASRKNGANVLTF,TGTGCCAGCAGGAAGAATGGGGCCAACGTCCTGACTTTC,TRBV5-6,-,few,TRBJ2-6
CASTYYPRRTVGTGELFF,TGTGCCAGCACCTACTACCCCCGACGGACCGTTGGCACCGGGGAGCTGTTTTTT,TRBV11-1,-,-,TRBJ2-2
CSVEAGMNTEAFF,TGCAGCGTTGAGGCAGGGATGAACACTGAAGCTTTCTTT,TRBV29-1,-,few,TRBJ1-1
CTGLSSGNTIYF,TGTACGGGACTGAGCTCTGGAAACACCATATATTTT,TRBV9,-,many,TRBJ1-3
CASSWTLPADEQFF,TGTGCCAGCAGCTGGACCTTGCCGGCCGATGAGCAGTTCTTC,TRBV7-2,-,many,TRBJ2-1
CASSPQGLAGSYQETQYF,TGCGCCAGCAGCCCCCAGGGACTAGCGGGGTCGTACCAAGAGACCCAGTACTTC,TRBV4-3,TRBD2,few,TRBJ2-5
CASNPTGGWQFF,TGTGCCAGCAATCCGACAGGGGGTTGGCAGTTCTTC,TRBV12-3/TRBV12-4,TRBD1,-,TRBJ2-1
CASSEDSFVYEQFF,TGCGCCAGCAGCGAGGACAGTTTTGTCTATGAGCAGTTCTTC,TRBV5-1,-,-,TRBJ2-1
CASSLLQGPGNTIYF,TGCGCCAGCAGCTTGCTTCAGGGGCCTGGAAACACCATATATTTT,TRBV5-1,-,-,TRBJ1-3
CASSQGTLDSYEQYF,TGTGCCAGCAGCCAAGGGACTTTAGACTCCTACGAGCAGTACTTC,TRBV4-2,-,many,TRBJ2-7
CASSAYGDTQYF,TGTGCCAGCAGCGCCTATGGGGATACGCAGTATTTT,TRBV14,-,few,TRBJ2-3
CASSPWTGGAFF,TGCGCCAGCAGCCCTTGGACGGGGGGAGCTTTCTTT,TRBV5-1,-,many,TRBJ1-1
CASSKTSGGTTDTQYF,TGCGCCAGCAGTAAGACTAGCGGGGGGACCACAGATACGCAGTATTTT,TRBV10-2,TRBD2,-,TRBJ2-3
CSARVGTSGGRYNEQFF,TGCAGTGCTAGAGTGGGGACTAGCGGGGGACGCTACAATGAGCAGTTCTTC,TRBV20-1,TRBD2,few,TRBJ2-1
CASSERTGTGELFF,TGTGCCAGCAGTGAGAGGACAGGTACCGGGGAGCTGTTTTTT,TRBV2,TRBD1,-,TRBJ2-2
CASSVAGTGYVGELFF,TGTGCCAGCAGCGTAGCGGGGACAGGGTACGTCGGGGAGCTGTTTTTT,TRBV9,TRBD1,few,TRBJ2-2
CASSSPGDSYEQYF,TGTGCCAGCAGTTCCCCAGGGGATTCCTACGAGCAGTACTTC,TRBV12-3/TRBV12-4,-,few,TRBJ2-7
CASSHRKNYGYTF,TGTGCCAGCAGCCACCGGAAAAACTATGGCTACACCTTC,TRBV3-1,-,-,TRBJ1-2
CASSLIGGLENGYTF,TGTGCCAGCAGCTTAATCGGGGGCCTTGAGAATGGCTACACCTTC,TRBV7-3,-,-,TRBJ1-2
CASSELRASGGNTDTQYF,TGTGCCAGCAGTGAATTACGGGCTAGCGGGGGGAACACAGATACGCAGTATTTT,TRBV25-1,TRBD2,many,TRBJ2-3
CASSLLPYGYTF,TGTGCCAGCAGTTTACTTCCGTATGGCTACACCTTC,TRBV12-3/TRBV12-4,-,many,TRBJ1-2
CSVRTGPQSSYNEQFF,TGCAGCGTACGGACAGGCCCCCAAAGCTCCTACAATGAGCAGTTCTTC,TRBV29-1,TRBD1,many,TRBJ2-1
CASTKGEKLFF,TGTGCCAGCACCAAGGGCGAAAAACTGTTTTTT,TRBV7-9,-,many,TRBJ1-4
CASSLDRETEQYF,TGTGCCAGCAGCTTAGACAGGGAAACGGAGCAGTACTTC,TRBV7-3,TRBD1,-,TRBJ2-7
CASSLLSRQGRSTQYF,TGTGCCAGCAGCTTACTCTCGAGACAGGGAAGAAGTACGCAGTATTTT,TRBV5-5,TRBD1,-,TRBJ2-3
CASSSGVGGFTQYF,TGTGCCAGCAGCTCCGGGGTGGGGGGTTTTACGCAGTATTTT,TRBV5-4,-,-,TRBJ2-3
CASSLRTDSYEQYF,TGTGCCAGCAGCCTGCGGACAGATTCCTACGAGCAGTACTTC,TRBV7-9,-,-,TRBJ2-7
CSVPAGTPGNTIYF,TGCAGCGTTCCCGCAGGGACGCCTGGAAACACCATATATTTT,TRBV29-1,-,-,TRBJ1-3
CASSLLVPGEQYF,TGCGCCAGCAGCTTGCTGGTCCCGGGGGAGCAGTACTTC,TRBV5-1,-,many,TRBJ2-7
CASSPENYARFSGANVLTF,TGTGCCAGCAGCCCGGAAAACTACGCCCGTTTCTCTGGGGCCAACGTCCTGACTTTC,TRBV3-1,-,-,TRBJ2-6
CASRGQRTDTQYF,TGCGCCAGCAGAGGGCAGCGGACAGATACGCAGTATTTT,TRBV4-1,-,many,TRBJ2-3
CASSGQGSQPQHF,TGTGCCAGCAGTGGGCAGGGGAGTCAGCCCCAGCATTTT,TRBV2,-,-,TRBJ1-5
CASNPQGASYNEQFF,TGCGCCAGCAACCCACAGGGGGCCTCCTACAATGAGCAGTTCTTC,TRBV5-1,TRBD1,many,TRBJ2-1
CASSSQTLTFQETQYF,TGTGCCAGCAGCTCCCAGACCTTGACATTCCAAGAGACCCAGTACTTC,TRBV7-2,-,-,TRBJ2-5
CAISGPGQGAGGYTF,TGTGCCATCAGTGGGCCGGGACAGGGGGCAGGTGGCTACACCTTC,TRBV10-3,TRBD1,few,TRBJ1-2
CASSLKGIYGYTF,TGTGCCAGCAGCTTAAAAGGGATCTATGGCTACACCTTC,TRBV7-9,-,many,TRBJ1-2
CASSIGPFDLVPSYNEQFF,TGTGCCAGTAGTATAGGCCCCTTCGATCTAGTGCCCTCCTACAATGAGCAGTTCTTC,TRBV19,-,few,TRBJ2-1
CASSPAHTGELFF,TGTGCCAGCAGCCCCGCTCACACCGGGGAGCTGTTTTTT,TRBV7-9,-,-,TRBJ2-2
CASRTMEQGVADTQYF,TGCGCCAGCAGGACGATGGAACAGGGGGTTGCAGATACGCAGTATTTT,TRBV5-1,TRBD1,many,TRBJ2-3
CSVTFNRDPSYEQYF,TGCAGCGTTACCTTCAACAGGGATCCCTCCTACGAGCAGTACTTC,TRBV29-1,-,many,TRBJ2-7
CASSSGQGGSYNSPLHF,TGTGCCAGCAGTTCCGGACAGGGTGGGTCCTATAATTCACCCCTCCACTTT,TRBV28,TRBD1,many,TRBJ1-6
CASSPWGGAADEQFF,TGTGCCAGCAGCCCGTGGGGGGGCGCGGCGGATGAGCAGTTCTTC,TRBV3-1,-,few,TRBJ2-1
CASGSGRSYNEQFF,TGTGCCAGCGGAAGCGGGAGGAGTTACAATGAGCAGTTCTTC,TRBV6-2/TRBV6-3,TRBD2,many,TRBJ2-1
CASSGPGTGFYNEQFF,TGTGCCAGCAGCGGGCCCGGGACAGGTTTTTACAATGAGCAGTTCTTC,TRBV7-2,TRBD1,many,TRBJ2-1
CASSFSGRLPNEQFF,TGTGCCAGCAGCTTTAGCGGCAGACTCCCCAATGAGCAGTTCTTC,TRBV12-3/TRBV12-4,-,few,TRBJ2-1
CASSSRWAGLLSNQPQHF,TGTGCCAGCAGTTCCCGGTGGGCAGGACTCTTGTCCAATCAGCCCCAGCATTTT,TRBV28,-,few,TRBJ1-5
CASRAGGREQFF,TGTGCCAGCAGAGCAGGGGGCCGGGAGCAGTTCTTC,TRBV6-5,TRBD1,-,TRBJ2-1
CASRNTVGTEAFF,TGTGCCAGTAGAAACACCGTTGGCACTGAAGCTTTCTTT,TRBV19,-,many,TRBJ1-1
CSVEVFQLTSGGRNEQFF,TGCAGCGTTGAGGTATTCCAGCTCACTAGCGGGGGTAGAAATGAGCAGTTCTTC,TRBV29-1,TRBD2,few,TRBJ2-1
CSARSRLLAGGPDEQYF,TGCAGTGCTAGATCCCGCTTACTAGCGGGAGGGCCCGACGAGCAGTACTTC,TRBV20-1,TRBD2,few,TRBJ2-7
CASSAGQHTGELFF,TGTGCCAGCAGCGCGGGACAGCACACCGGGGAGCTGTTTTTT,TRBV5-4,-,-,TRBJ2-2